This TCR beta chain emerged from a study of shared clonotypes between healthy human individuals. Across the whole study: Three CD4 naive, three CD4 memory, two CD8 naive and one CD8 memory plate were used per donor.

As regards this clone: No antigen is known for it. Other DNA sequences in the same sample also yield this CDR3.

Naive-designated CD8 cells lacked CD45RO, were positively enriched for CCR7, and omitted terminally differentiated effector memory CD45RA+ cells. There were only Caucasian adults among the donors, and all lived in Nashville, Tennessee. Study outcomes and limitations: Naive subsets, compared against memory subsets, generally had larger estimated richness values. When compared with the clonotypes that were shared by all four sorted-subset donors, the non-shared clonotypes turned out to have lower generation probabilities.

Sequencing was performed with immunoSEQ multiplex PCR; in TCRdb, only in-frame clones are kept and a portion is missing. The data show some 2 million clones, with approximately 94% seen just once and about 1.1% held by the top ten. CDR1 is GTSNPN and CDR2 is SVGIG in the germline V gene (reference sequence). V lost 4 bases, J lost 3 bases, and 0 bases stayed unmatched. The CDR3 is made up of 11 amino acids. The sequence was collected from a man aged 18-30 years in good health. V gene TRBV30 combines with J gene TRBJ2-7; 7 bases fit TRBD2. Sequenced sample: naive CD8+ T cells sorted from blood. In nucleotides, the CDR3 is TGTGCCTGGACGGGGGGCTACGAGCAGTACTTC. As protein: CAWTGGYEQYF.